The entry below describes one T cell receptor (beta chain). This clone was detected a few times. This receptor's antigen is unknown. Nothing much larger sits one base from this clone, and base qualities are not available. This sample was included in a study of blood T cell repertoires in COVID-19 (TCRdb year 2020). General notes on the study: Samples from collaborators originated in the United States, Italy and Spain and spanned both the acute and convalescent phases of COVID-19. Where HLA class I and class II types were available, the types were taken from metadata supplied by the sample provider, not from assay-based typing. A de-identified subject ID, COVID-19 status, age in years and sex were almost always included in the sample metadata. The samples were drawn from the first 160 participants of the ongoing ImmuneRACE study and from 950 to 1,500 subjects provided by 6 global collaborators. Deeply sampled blood TCRbeta repertoires from subjects exposed to, actively infected with, or recovered from COVID-19 were included in the dataset. The repertoires were released in a freely available public database intended as a resource for research on the immune response to SARS-CoV-2. The material from the prospective study consisted of cDNA or gDNA derived from T cells, B-cell-depleted T cells, or PBMCs.

The collaborating institutions used their own protocols to collect whole blood in K2EDTA tubes. For TCRbeta analysis, collaborators shipped samples in one of three forms: frozen whole blood, isolated PBMCs, or DNA extracted from either of those sample types. General findings and caveats noted by the study authors: Clinical and demographic metadata were provided uncurated, with the amount varying by source and participant.

TCRbeta CDR3 regions were amplified from genomic DNA by means of the immunoSEQ Assay, a bias-controlled multiplex PCR. Concerning the study's data processing: The number of nucleated cells in each sample was estimated from the amplification of reference gene primers within the assay. To quantify the absolute abundance of each unique TCRbeta CDR3 rearrangement, sequence reads were collapsed and filtered. For each sample, productive Simpson clonality was calculated by taking the square root of Simpson's diversity index across productive rearrangements. What TCRdb holds here is the immuneACCESS table cut down to in-frame rearrangements. Part of the clones is not present; checked against another copy, under half of the missing clones reflect an unresolved V gene, and the others are unexplained. That table supplies the V and J calls and clone size; D and trimming were determined from the DNA. The sample table contains tens of thousands of clones; only one count was recorded for 70% to 85% of them. More than 2% of the sample lies in the top ten.

CDR1 and CDR2, looked up from the germline V gene, are SGHVS and FQNEAQ. V trim: 4 bases; J trim: 4 bases; unmatched bases: 9. Its CDR3 holds 15 amino acids, cysteine through phenylalanine. The sequence is cut down to CDR3 DNA, 45 bases in frame from base 1. The sequence joins TRBV7-8 to TRBJ1-2, with 7 bases matching TRBD1. The TCR was taken from a man aged 50-60 years with acute or convalescent COVID-19. Sequenced material: peripheral blood. The CDR3 here reads CASSSGQLWGYGYTF. The base sequence is TGTGCCAGCAGCTCGGGACAGCTCTGGGGCTATGGCTACACCTTC.